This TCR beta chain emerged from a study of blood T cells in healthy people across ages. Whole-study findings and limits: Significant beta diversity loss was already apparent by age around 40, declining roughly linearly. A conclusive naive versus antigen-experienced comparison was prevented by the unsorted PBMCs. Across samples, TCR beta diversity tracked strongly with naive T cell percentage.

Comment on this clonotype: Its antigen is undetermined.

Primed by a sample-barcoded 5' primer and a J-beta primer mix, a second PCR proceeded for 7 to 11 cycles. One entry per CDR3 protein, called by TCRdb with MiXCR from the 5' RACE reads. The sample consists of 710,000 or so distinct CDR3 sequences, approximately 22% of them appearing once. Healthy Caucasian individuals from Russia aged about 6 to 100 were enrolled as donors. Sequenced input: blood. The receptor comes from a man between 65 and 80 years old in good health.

CDR3 in DNA: TGTGCCAGCAGTTTGATCACTAGCGGGCCCGGGGAGCTGTTTTTT. Translation: CASSLITSGPGELFF. The chain carries TRBV28 and TRBJ2-2, with TRBD2 matching 9 bases. The CDR3 consists of 15 residues. The germline CDR1 and CDR2 sequences are MDHEN and SYDVKM. V lost 3 bases to trimming and J lost 6 bases; unmatched junction nucleotides: 5.